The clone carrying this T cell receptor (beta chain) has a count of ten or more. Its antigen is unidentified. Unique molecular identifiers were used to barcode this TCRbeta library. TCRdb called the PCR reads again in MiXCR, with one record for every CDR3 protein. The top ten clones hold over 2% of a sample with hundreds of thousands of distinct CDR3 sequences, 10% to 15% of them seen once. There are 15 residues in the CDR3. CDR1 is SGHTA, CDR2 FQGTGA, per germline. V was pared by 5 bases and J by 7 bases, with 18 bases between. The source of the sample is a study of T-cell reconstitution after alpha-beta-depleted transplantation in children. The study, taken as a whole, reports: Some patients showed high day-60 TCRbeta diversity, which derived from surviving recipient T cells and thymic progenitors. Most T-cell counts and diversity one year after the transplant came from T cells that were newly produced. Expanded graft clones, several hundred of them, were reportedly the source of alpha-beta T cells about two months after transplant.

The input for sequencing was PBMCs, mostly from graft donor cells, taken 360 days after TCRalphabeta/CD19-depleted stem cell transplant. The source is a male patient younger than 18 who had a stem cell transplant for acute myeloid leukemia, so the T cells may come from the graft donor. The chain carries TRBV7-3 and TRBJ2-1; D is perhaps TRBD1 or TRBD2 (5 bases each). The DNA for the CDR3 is TGTGCCAGCAGCCACCGAGGGGTTAGCCCGAATGAGCAGTTCTTC. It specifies CASSHRGVSPNEQFF. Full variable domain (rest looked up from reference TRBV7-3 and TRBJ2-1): GAGVSQTPSNKVTEKGKYVELRCDPISGHTALYWYRQSLGQGPEFLIYFQGTGAADDSGLPNDRFFAVRPEGSVSTLKIQRTERGDSAVYLCASSHRGVSPNEQFFGPGTRLTVL.